This is a list of T cell receptor beta chains from one sample in a study of healthy donors' naive CD4 and CD8 T cells. TCRdb redid the calling of the reads with MiXCR, one entry per CDR3 protein. The profile shows about 180,000 distinct CDR3 sequences, about four fifths of them singletons. The specimen was naive CD4+ and CD8+ T cells sorted from blood, pooled from several donors. These receptors were collected from a pool of human donors in good health; the sample pools cells from several healthy donors. Both conserved end residues are part of each CDR3. A D gene is named only where the DNA matches it firmly. Some rows mark clone size as missing; the rest say once, few, many or name a class of expanded clone.

CDR3 protein	CDR3 DNA	D gene	J gene	clone size	V gene	CDR3 length
CAISDDGEGSGNTIYF	TGTGCCATCAGTGATGACGGGGAAGGCTCTGGAAACACCATATATTTT	-	TRBJ1-3	few	TRBV10-3	16
CATSREDRGETQYF	TGTGCCACCAGCAGAGAGGACAGGGGAGAGACCCAGTACTTC	TRBD1	TRBJ2-5	-	TRBV15	14
CSAIVRRSPAFF	TGCAGCGCCATTGTCCGACGGAGCCCCGCTTTCTTT	-	TRBJ1-1	-	TRBV29-1	12
CSVDWGDEQFF	TGCAGCGTTGACTGGGGGGATGAGCAGTTCTTC	-	TRBJ2-1	few	TRBV29-1	11
CASRFLAGVHNEQFF	TGTGCCAGTAGATTCCTAGCGGGCGTTCACAATGAGCAGTTCTTC	TRBD2	TRBJ2-1	-	TRBV19	15
CASSVLAGGGEQYF	TGTGCCAGCAGCGTACTAGCGGGAGGGGGCGAGCAGTACTTC	TRBD2	TRBJ2-7	-	TRBV4-1	14
CASSQDFPGETQYF	TGCGCCAGCAGCCAAGATTTCCCGGGAGAGACCCAGTACTTC	-	TRBJ2-5	-	TRBV4-3	14
CASSTRPGQMNTEAFF	TGTGCCAGTAGTACCCGACCGGGACAGATGAACACTGAAGCTTTCTTT	TRBD1	TRBJ1-1	-	TRBV19	16
CASSYSDAGFYNEQFF	TGTGCCAGCAGTTACTCGGATGCGGGGTTTTACAATGAGCAGTTCTTC	-	TRBJ2-1	-	TRBV6-5	16
CSAGSGFSNQPQHF	TGCAGCGCGGGGTCAGGGTTTAGCAATCAGCCCCAGCATTTT	-	TRBJ1-5	-	TRBV29-1	14
CASSPRRLENTEAFF	TGTGCCAGTAGTCCCAGGCGGTTGGAGAACACTGAAGCTTTCTTT	-	TRBJ1-1	-	TRBV19	15
CASSLAATGMNTEAFF	TGCGCCAGCAGCTTGGCCGCCACAGGGATGAACACTGAAGCTTTCTTT	-	TRBJ1-1	-	TRBV5-1	16
CSVGTSGNYEQYF	TGCAGCGTAGGGACTAGCGGGAACTACGAGCAGTACTTC	TRBD2	TRBJ2-7	few	TRBV29-1	13
CASRSSRVQETQYF	TGTGCCAGCAGGTCCTCGAGGGTCCAAGAGACCCAGTACTTC	-	TRBJ2-5	-	TRBV7-8	14
CSVTVSYEQYF	TGCAGCGTCACCGTATCCTACGAGCAGTACTTC	-	TRBJ2-7	-	TRBV29-1	11
CASSSSTTQADHGYTF	TGTGCCAGCAGCTCCTCAACTACGCAGGCAGACCATGGCTACACCTTC	-	TRBJ1-2	-	TRBV7-8	16
CASSYGLGQGRNTIYF	TGTGCCAGCAGTTACGGCTTAGGACAGGGAAGAAACACCATATATTTT	TRBD1	TRBJ1-3	once	TRBV6-5	16
CSPTENTEAFF	TGCAGCCCGACAGAGAACACTGAAGCTTTCTTT	-	TRBJ1-1	-	TRBV29-1	11
CALSYQGEAFF	TGTGCCTTATCCTACCAGGGTGAAGCTTTCTTT	-	TRBJ1-1	-	TRBV30	11
CASSLADLYEQYF	TGTGCCAGCAGTTTGGCGGACCTCTACGAGCAGTACTTC	-	TRBJ2-7	-	TRBV12-3/TRBV12-4	13
CATSSYRVGQPQHF	TGTGCCACCAGCTCCTACAGGGTCGGTCAGCCCCAGCATTTT	-	TRBJ1-5	-	TRBV15	14
CSARKETQYF	TGCAGTGCTAGAAAGGAGACCCAGTACTTC	-	TRBJ2-5	few	TRBV20-1	10
CSVEVWDGRSGNTIYF	TGCAGCGTTGAAGTCTGGGACGGGCGCTCTGGAAACACCATATATTTT	-	TRBJ1-3	few	TRBV29-1	16
CASSPGISGNEQFF	TGTGCCAGCTCACCAGGTATTAGCGGGAATGAGCAGTTCTTC	TRBD2	TRBJ2-1	once	TRBV18	14
CSARSGTTSYNEQFF	TGCAGTGCTAGATCGGGGACTACATCCTACAATGAGCAGTTCTTC	TRBD2	TRBJ2-1	-	TRBV20-1	15